This T cell receptor (beta chain) was found in a study of CD8 T cells in ankylosing spondylitis. TCRdb fed the 5' RACE reads into MiXCR, producing one record per CDR3 protein. The data contain roughly 90,000 distinct CDR3 sequences, roughly 8.7% of them singletons. This CDR3 is built from 15 residues. CDR1 and CDR2 from the germline V gene are DFQATT and SNEGSKA (reference sequence). As concerns this clonotype: A much bigger clone sits one base away, suggesting this may be a read error.

The specimen sequenced was blood, either unsorted or a sorted T cell fraction (not recorded which). This clonotype originated in a male donor with ankylosing spondylitis or in good health (not recorded which). The rearrangement uses TRBV20-1 and TRBJ1-5; D is unresolved. CDR3 residues: CCARGWRSAFGPQHF. DNA of the CDR3: TGCTGTGCTAGAGGTTGGAGGTCCGCCTTCGGGCCCCAGCATTTT.